Here is one TCR beta chain with its context. Its antigen is unidentified. A junction end diverges from the germline sequence, so it may reflect a read error. The CDR3 is 14 amino acids. Per germline, CDR1 MNHEY and CDR2 SVGAGI. Using RNA template, CDR3s of TCR alpha and beta were amplified with iRepertoire arm-PCR. For one-step reverse transcription and amplification, about 85-400 ng of tissue mRNA or PBMC total RNA was used. Using its own MiXCR run on the multiplex PCR reads, TCRdb lists one record per CDR3 protein. This sample has under 200,000 distinct CDR3 sequences, with roughly 45% found just once. This specimen belongs to a study of glioma-infiltrating T cells. General study findings and limits: CDR3 overlap between tissue and blood was very small. Gliomas, especially low-grade, showed above-expected tissue-blood divergence; non-neoplastic patients showed below.

The V call is TRBV6-5, the J call TRBJ2-5; 8 bases fit TRBD2. Source material: glioma tissue, nonneoplastic brain tissue, or PBMCs (not recorded which). This TCR was sampled from a human donor with low-grade glioma or glioblastoma, undergoing nonglioma brain surgery, or in good health (not recorded which). CDR3 in amino acids: CASRLSGVMETKYF. The DNA of the CDR3 is TGTGCCAGCAGACTTAGCGGGGTCATGGAGACCAAGTACTTC.